This is a list of T cell receptor beta chains from one sample in a study of technical replicates of blood from several donors. Produced via immunoSEQ multiplex PCR; TCRdb's table is partial and in-frame only. Counted here are 65,000 to 95,000 clones, 95% to 98% occurring once; the ten biggest clones make up almost 0.3%. The source material was T cells isolated from PBMCs. Receptors were obtained from a human donor in good health. The CDR3 runs from the conserved cysteine through the conserved F or W. The order of the fields is D gene, clone size, V gene, J gene, CDR3 DNA, CDR3 protein. A D gene is named only where the DNA matches it firmly. Not every row has a clone size; where given, it reads once, few, many or a size class.

TRBD2	.	TRBV27	TRBJ2-1	TGTGCCAGCAGTTACGGGACTAGGATTCACGAGCAGTTCTTC	CASSYGTRIHEQFF
TRBD1	.	TRBV2	TRBJ1-5	TGTGCCAGCAGCGCTCAGGGGGCGACCACTCAGCCCCAGCATTTT	CASSAQGATTQPQHF
.	.	TRBV7-9	TRBJ2-5	TGTGCCAGCAGCGCCCAGGTCCAAGAGACCCAGTACTTC	CASSAQVQETQYF
.	.	TRBV14	TRBJ2-7	TGTGCCAGCAGCCAAGATCGACTGCCCGGTATACACTACGAGCAGTACTTC	CASSQDRLPGIHYEQYF
.	.	TRBV9	TRBJ2-5	TGTGCCAGCAGCGTAGGGCCTCAGGGAGAGACCCAGTACTTC	CASSVGPQGETQYF
.	.	TRBV5-1	TRBJ2-7	TGCGCCAGCAGCTTGGTAGAAGCTTACGAGCAGTACTTC	CASSLVEAYEQYF
.	.	TRBV28	TRBJ2-2	TGTGCCAGCAGTTTTGTCTTCCGGAACACCGGGGAGCTGTTTTTT	CASSFVFRNTGELFF
TRBD2	.	TRBV6-1	TRBJ2-4	TGTGCCAGCAGTGAAGAGCGGGAGGCCAAAAACATTCAGTACTTC	CASSEEREAKNIQYF
.	.	TRBV14	TRBJ1-1	TGTGCCAGCAGCCCCCTGACAGTCTGGAAGGACACTGAAGCTTTCTTT	CASSPLTVWKDTEAFF
TRBD2	.	TRBV30	TRBJ2-1	TGTGCCTGGGGGACTAGCGGAAGCAATGAGCAGTTCTTC	CAWGTSGSNEQFF
.	.	TRBV11-2	TRBJ2-3	TGTGCCAGCAGCTTGGGCTCCGGCGGGATGGGAGCAGATACGCAGTATTTT	CASSLGSGGMGADTQYF
.	.	TRBV7-2	TRBJ1-4	TGTGCCAGCAGCATACGACAAACGCATAATGAAAAACTGTTTTTT	CASSIRQTHNEKLFF
TRBD1	.	TRBV29-1	TRBJ2-7	TGCAGCGTTGAGGACCGGGACAGGGGGTCGAGGGAGCAGTACTTC	CSVEDRDRGSREQYF
.	.	TRBV4-3	TRBJ1-2	TGCGCCAGCAGCCAAGAACCGGGACTTAAACTCCATGGCTACACCTTC	CASSQEPGLKLHGYTF
.	.	TRBV7-2	TRBJ2-7	TGTGCCAGCACAGATAACTACGAGCAGTACTTC	CASTDNYEQYF
.	.	TRBV7-9	TRBJ2-7	TGTGCCAGCAGCTTATCAGGGGATTTCTACGAGCAGTACTTC	CASSLSGDFYEQYF
TRBD2	.	TRBV5-1	TRBJ2-1	TGCGCCAGCAGCTTGCCCGGGAGGAGCTACAATGAGCAGTTCTTC	CASSLPGRSYNEQFF
TRBD1	.	TRBV18	TRBJ2-7	TGTGCCAGCTCACGCGCCCCGGGACAGGGCCCCTACGAGCAGTACTTC	CASSRAPGQGPYEQYF
.	.	TRBV30	TRBJ2-5	TGTGCCTGGAGTGGACAGGCCCAAGAGACCCAGTACTTC	CAWSGQAQETQYF
.	.	TRBV9	TRBJ2-1	TGTGCCAGCAGCGTACGGGATGGCTCCTACAATGAGCAGTTCTTC	CASSVRDGSYNEQFF
.	.	TRBV29-1	TRBJ1-1	TGCAGCGTTGAAGAAGGTGCCCCCGGAGGGGCTTTCTTT	CSVEEGAPGGAFF
TRBD1	.	TRBV19	TRBJ1-5	TGTGCCGGATTAAAGGACAGGGCCAATCAGCCCCAGCATTTT	CAGLKDRANQPQHF
.	.	TRBV19	TRBJ2-7	TGTGCCAGTAGGGTGGCAGGGGATGGCGAGCAGTACTTC	CASRVAGDGEQYF
TRBD1	.	TRBV5-4	TRBJ2-2	TGTGCCAGCAGCCTCCGGGACAGGGGTTCCGGGGAGCTGTTTTTT	CASSLRDRGSGELFF
.	.	TRBV15	TRBJ2-7	TGTGCCACCAGCAGCTATTACGAGCAGTACTTC	CATSSYYEQYF
.	.	TRBV4-2	TRBJ1-2	TGTGCCAGCAGCCAGTTACAGGTCTTGGATGGCTACACCTTC	CASSQLQVLDGYTF
.	.	TRBV27	TRBJ2-2	TGTGCCAGCAGTTTACTGAACACCGGGGAGCTGTTTTTT	CASSLLNTGELFF
TRBD1	.	TRBV10-3	TRBJ2-7	TGTGCCATCAGTGAGACAGGACAGGAAGGTCCCTACGAGCAGTACTTC	CAISETGQEGPYEQYF
.	.	TRBV9	TRBJ1-1	TGTGCCAGCAGCGTAGGTCTAGACGTGAGGGCTGAAGCTTTCTTT	CASSVGLDVRAEAFF
.	.	TRBV5-5	TRBJ2-5	TGTGCCAGCAGTTATTCCCCTAGTTATGAGACCCAGTACTTC	CASSYSPSYETQYF
TRBD1	.	TRBV10-2	TRBJ1-4	TGCGCCAGCAGTGAGGGACAGGGGGCGTATGAAAAACTGTTTTTT	CASSEGQGAYEKLFF
.	.	TRBV9	TRBJ1-1	TGTGCCAGCAGCACCAGTCTGGACACTGAAGCTTTCTTT	CASSTSLDTEAFF
.	few	TRBV28	TRBJ1-1	TGTGCCAGCATTAGTCCTACTGAAGCTTTCTTT	CASISPTEAFF
.	.	TRBV13	TRBJ1-5	TGTGCCAGCAGCTCCCGGGTCTTAAATCAGCCCCAGCATTTT	CASSSRVLNQPQHF
.	.	TRBV2	TRBJ2-3	TGTGCCAGCAGTGGGGGGCCGAAAACGCAGTATTTT	CASSGGPKTQYF
.	.	TRBV2	TRBJ1-1	TGTGCCAGCAGTGAAGTCAGGGGAAGTACTGAAGCTTTCTTT	CASSEVRGSTEAFF
.	.	TRBV7-9	TRBJ1-1	TGTGCCAGCTTAACAGGGTTTAACACTGAAGCTTTCTTT	CASLTGFNTEAFF
.	.	TRBV4-1	TRBJ1-1	TGCGCCAGCAGCCAAGTTTTCGGGAAGAACACTGAAGCTTTCTTT	CASSQVFGKNTEAFF
.	.	TRBV6-5	TRBJ1-2	TGTGCCAGCAGTTACGGGCCCAGCTACACCTTC	CASSYGPSYTF
.	.	TRBV5-4	TRBJ2-5	TGTGCCAGCAGCTTGGCTGGGGGCAGGGAGACCCAGTACTTC	CASSLAGGRETQYF
.	.	TRBV10-3	TRBJ1-1	TGTGCCATCAGTAGACAGAACACTGAAGCTTTCTTT	CAISRQNTEAFF
.	.	TRBV4-1	TRBJ2-1	TGCGCCAGCAGCCAAGATATGAGGGCCTACTACAATGAGCAGTTCTTC	CASSQDMRAYYNEQFF
TRBD2	once	TRBV4-3	TRBJ2-1	TGCGCCAGCAGCCACGGCGGGAGCTCCTACAATGAGCAGTTCTTC	CASSHGGSSYNEQFF
.	.	TRBV6-5	TRBJ1-2	TGTGCCAGCAGACCGACACAGGGAACGGTTGGCTACACCTTC	CASRPTQGTVGYTF
.	.	TRBV9	TRBJ1-5	TGTGCCAGCAGCGTACAACCAGGGGAGGGCCAGCCCCAGCATTTT	CASSVQPGEGQPQHF
.	.	TRBV7-2	TRBJ2-1	TGTGCCAGCAGCTGGGGGCCGGTTGGGGCGGGAGAGCAGCCTGAGCAGTTCTTC	CASSWGPVGAGEQPEQFF
.	.	TRBV6-5	TRBJ1-1	TGTGCCAGCAGTTCGGGAAGTATTCGTAACACTGAAGCTTTCTTT	CASSSGSIRNTEAFF
.	.	TRBV19	TRBJ2-3	TGTGCCAGTAGTATAGATCGACCCCCAGCGGGCACAGATACGCAGTATTTT	CASSIDRPPAGTDTQYF
.	.	TRBV25-1	TRBJ2-1	TGTGCCAGCAGTGATTACAGCTACAATGAGCAGTTCTTC	CASSDYSYNEQFF